These T cell receptor beta chains were read from a single sample in a study of PD-L1 blockade in urothelial cancer. This table comes from immunoSEQ multiplex PCR, and its TCRdb copy is limited to in-frame clones, with some not included. The sample includes 58,000 or so clones, about four fifths of them seen just once. The source material was PBMCs, sampled around atezolizumab (anti-PD-L1) treatment. The origin of the receptors is a man between 65 and 79 years old with urothelial cancer. The CDR3 runs from the conserved cysteine through the conserved F or W. Fields, in order: clone size, D gene, J gene, V gene, CDR3 protein, CDR3 DNA. D genes are given only for firm matches. Size tells how often a clone was seen (once, few, many) or the class of an expanded clone, and some rows leave it out.

clone size: -
D gene: -
J gene: TRBJ2-7
V gene: TRBV7-7
CDR3 protein: CASSLAGGSSYEQYF
CDR3 DNA: TGTGCTAGCAGCTTAGCTGGGGGGAGCTCCTACGAGCAGTACTTC

clone size: -
D gene: TRBD2
J gene: TRBJ2-1
V gene: TRBV6-1
CDR3 protein: CASSGIAGNEQFF
CDR3 DNA: TGTGCCAGCAGTGGTATAGCGGGCAATGAGCAGTTCTTC

clone size: few
D gene: TRBD2
J gene: TRBJ2-2
V gene: TRBV27
CDR3 protein: CASSPYYSGSRNTGELFF
CDR3 DNA: TGTGCCAGCAGTCCTTATTATAGCGGGAGTAGGAACACCGGGGAGCTGTTTTTT

clone size: -
D gene: -
J gene: TRBJ1-1
V gene: TRBV2
CDR3 protein: CASSEEGVTEAFF
CDR3 DNA: TGTGCCAGCAGTGAAGAGGGGGTTACCGAAGCTTTCTTT

clone size: -
D gene: -
J gene: TRBJ1-4
V gene: TRBV5-1
CDR3 protein: CASSSGLLNEKLFF
CDR3 DNA: TGCGCCAGCAGCTCGGGACTATTGAATGAAAAACTGTTTTTT

clone size: -
D gene: TRBD2
J gene: TRBJ2-6
V gene: TRBV5-4
CDR3 protein: CASSWGGTGANVLTF
CDR3 DNA: TGTGCCAGCAGCTGGGGGGGGACCGGGGCCAACGTCCTGACTTTC

clone size: -
D gene: TRBD2
J gene: TRBJ2-1
V gene: TRBV4-2
CDR3 protein: CASSPRTSGASLEQFF
CDR3 DNA: TGTGCCAGCAGCCCTCGGACTAGCGGGGCTAGCCTTGAGCAGTTCTTC

clone size: -
D gene: -
J gene: TRBJ2-7
V gene: TRBV25-1
CDR3 protein: CASSGGTSPYEQYF
CDR3 DNA: TGTGCCAGCAGTGGGGGGACTTCTCCCTACGAGCAGTACTTC

clone size: -
D gene: TRBD1
J gene: TRBJ1-5
V gene: TRBV4-1
CDR3 protein: CASSQLLRNRRDRDNYNQPQHF
CDR3 DNA: TGCGCCAGCAGCCAGTTATTAAGAAACCGTCGGGACAGGGACAATTACAATCAGCCCCAGCATTTT

clone size: -
D gene: TRBD2
J gene: TRBJ2-1
V gene: TRBV29-1
CDR3 protein: CSVDGGGSSYNEQFF
CDR3 DNA: TGCAGCGTCGACGGGGGGGGGAGCTCCTACAATGAGCAGTTCTTC

clone size: -
D gene: -
J gene: TRBJ1-4
V gene: TRBV30
CDR3 protein: CAWSVGLANEKLFF
CDR3 DNA: TGTGCCTGGAGTGTGGGGCTTGCTAATGAAAAACTGTTTTTT

clone size: -
D gene: -
J gene: TRBJ1-5
V gene: TRBV2
CDR3 protein: CASSVEGRMGQPQHF
CDR3 DNA: TGTGCCAGCAGTGTGGAGGGAAGGATGGGCCAGCCCCAGCATTTT

clone size: few
D gene: TRBD1
J gene: TRBJ2-7
V gene: TRBV19
CDR3 protein: CASRRQGTDEQYF
CDR3 DNA: TGTGCCAGTAGGCGACAGGGTACCGACGAGCAGTACTTC

clone size: -
D gene: -
J gene: TRBJ1-1
V gene: TRBV5-1
CDR3 protein: CASSLTRTATEAFF
CDR3 DNA: TGCGCCAGCAGCCTTACCAGGACAGCGACTGAAGCTTTCTTT